This TCR beta chain was obtained from a study of cytomegalovirus exposure and HLA in healthy donors (dated by TCRdb to the late 2010s). Study-wide context: According to an earlier analysis of 587 of the donors, about 179 million T cells yielded 100 million or so unique TCR beta sequences and around 300 Gb of sequence data. Approximately 310 gigabases of sequencing data and around 85 million unique TCR sequences made up an early release that covered around 640 HLA-typed donors. The genetic ancestry cluster associated with self-reported Caucasian donors included about 84% of the 300 to 450 genotyped donors. The study aimed to test whether signatures of past pathogen exposure could be identified by cataloging public T cell receptors. Using immunosequencing, the study profiled T cell repertoires from roughly 650 subjects and related those repertoires to cytomegalovirus serostatus. In addition to the first cohort of several hundred subjects, a separate validation cohort of 130 or so different subjects was used. To predict cytomegalovirus infection status, the study combined high-throughput TCR immunosequencing, statistical association of individual TCRs with disease status, and machine learning. A later analysis re-examined previously published TCR beta repertoires from about 670 donors and added high-resolution HLA genotyping to investigate patterns of TCR occurrence. Rather than using new phenotypic data, the later analysis identified candidate immune exposures from TCR beta sequences and from how often those sequences occurred across donors. An earlier analysis of some 500 of the donors used high-throughput TCR beta sequencing to judge whether each TCR beta V gene segment behaved as functional or pseudogenic. Donor age, sex, ethnicity and CMV serostatus were collected together with the repertoire data. In a later genetic analysis, genome-wide SNP genotypes for about 55% of the roughly 670 donors were used, and that subset was treated as a discovery cohort. All discovery cohort repertoires had been generated using a single sequencing platform. Class I and class II HLA loci were covered by the typing at four-digit resolution. Typing coverage differed by locus: A, B, C, DRB1 and DQB1 were typed in about 620-640 donors, DQA1 in 500 to 550, DPA1 in 600 to 610, and DPB1 in 450 to 480. Several DR-DQ haplotypes were handled as single units for association and clustering, since linkage in the cohort was strong. Among 350 to 400 genotyped donors of the cohort, an average of about 240,000 unique TCR beta nucleotide sequences were sequenced per donor, roughly a sixth of them non-productive. The study at large found these results: The 87-base-pair reads could not distinguish some IMGT-functional V segments, including TRBV6-2 and TRBV6-3, so those segments were excluded. A few of the identified cytomegalovirus-associated TCR beta chains were confirmed in vitro to be specific for cytomegalovirus antigens. A later analysis reported that several top co-occurrence clusters appeared linked to parvovirus B19, influenza, CMV and Epstein-Barr virus. A later genetic analysis reported fewer N-insertions in productive TCRs among donors in an Asian-associated ancestry cluster than the roughly 670-donor mean. For the cohort, immune exposure information was limited to CMV serostatus. In the study, approximately 160 TCR beta chains were listed as associated with cytomegalovirus. HLA typing was unavailable for some donors at each locus, so association tests used only the typed subset. In an earlier analysis of about 540 of the donors, most TCR beta V segments were observed in productive rearrangements about 87% or about 30% of the time, broadly matching IMGT annotations. A cluster of highly shared sequence variants was judged likely to represent a technical artifact of the sequencing pipeline. Compared with equally common non-associated chains, HLA-associated TCR beta chains in a later analysis were more clonally expanded and had lower generation probabilities. The classifier was reported to diagnose cytomegalovirus status with high specificity and sensitivity in both the original and validation cohorts. In a later analysis, most CMV-associated TCR beta chains were found to appear HLA-restricted, with HLA associations seemingly driven largely by CMV exposure. About 15 rarely observed V segments, including chromosome 9 orphons, were excluded from the earlier analysis of some 590 of the donors because counts were too low. A further reported finding was that TCR beta sequences accurately predicted the HLA-A and HLA-B alleles for most subjects in the first cohort. In a later genetic analysis, a missense DCLRE1C variant was associated with V-gene and J-gene trimming of TCR beta chains, and the association was replicated in an independent cohort. The authors suggested that the approach could potentially be extended to other disease states and immunological phenotypes. The presence/absence analyses assumed that sequencing depth was roughly uniform across donors, and that assumption may not be true. Linkage disequilibrium might explain the correlated functional status among segregating V segments, but an unknown experimental factor could not be excluded. Assigning TCR associations to individual alleles was difficult when HLA alleles, especially DR and DQ, strongly co-occurred. While some public TCRs were present in many individuals, most TCR sequences turned up only very rarely across donors. Specific HLA alleles were associated with 16,951 TCR beta sequences at a false discovery rate of 0.05 in a later analysis. According to a later analysis, TCR association rates differed among HLA loci, with DRB1 alleles showing the most associated TCRs and HLA-C alleles showing the fewest. This cohort had only TCR beta chains sequenced, and the lack of alpha or paired-chain data limited which features could be detected.

In total, roughly 710 healthy bone marrow donors made up the cohort. At the time of sampling, all cohort members were nominally healthy, though unrecorded immune exposures were likely present. The donor tested CMV seropositive, placing the donor among the approximately 290 seropositive members of the cohort. Each donor provided a peripheral blood sample, and peripheral blood mononuclear cells were used for TCR beta sequencing. The Qiagen DNeasy Blood Extraction Kit was used to extract genomic DNA from the blood cell samples. On this clone itself: The antigen it binds to is not known. Per-base quality was not reported, and no clone a single base away is much larger than it.

Library generation was performed with the immunoSEQ multiplex PCR assay. The multiplex PCR relied on a mix of 60 forward primers for TCR Vbeta segments and 13 reverse primers for TCR Jbeta segments. Amplification of the CDR3 region of rearranged TCR beta genes was performed with a multiplex PCR assay on genomic DNA. On the Illumina HiSeq System, the amplified TCR beta libraries were sequenced as 87-base-pair reads. In the original analysis: In a later analysis, 80 million or so unique TCR beta chains were counted across the 500 to 700 repertoires, and about 10 million of these chains were shared by at least two donors. Raw reads were error-corrected and collapsed into unique sequences by a nearest-neighbor algorithm in which closely related sequences were merged to remove PCR and sequencing errors. CDR3 sequences were aligned to IMGT reference sequences to assign V, D and J gene segments. Each retained sequence needed at least a six-nucleotide match to both a V gene segment and a J gene segment. A rearrangement counted as productive if the CDR3 had no stop codons and remained in frame with V and J, and every other rearrangement counted as non-productive. CDR3 was defined according to IMGT convention as the region running from the second conserved V-encoded cysteine to the conserved J-encoded phenylalanine. In an earlier analysis of around 540 of the donors, sequences lacking an unambiguous match to a single V gene segment were excluded. An earlier analysis of 587 of the donors called V segments functional above 56.7% productive rearrangements and segregating when the between-donor standard deviation exceeded 5%. To diagnose cytomegalovirus status from the catalog of TCR beta chain sequences, a statistical classification framework was built. V and J gene assignment, in a later analysis, came from comparing TCR nucleotide sequences with IMGT/GENE-DB human TR gene sequences. The TCRdist pipeline was used in a later analysis to assign CDR3 sequences and most-parsimonious VDJ recombination scenarios. In a later analysis, each TCR beta chain was defined by its CDR3 amino acid sequence together with its V-gene family, and reads lacking a unique V-gene family were excluded. To address suspected cross-contamination and a sequencing artifact, a later analysis removed around 600 highly shared, low-generation-probability nucleotide sequences. In a later analysis, a clonal expansion index was calculated for each public chain from normalized within-repertoire ranks of inferred template counts. A later analysis computed generation probabilities with a VDJ recombination model fitted to out-of-frame rearrangements, and checked the results against IGoR. Hypergeometric tests were used in a later analysis to score TCR-TCR, TCR-HLA and TCR-CMV co-occurrence, with a repertoire-size bias correction applied to the TCR pairs. To estimate false discovery rates, a later analysis permuted the HLA or CMV assignments 20 times. In a later analysis, co-occurring TCRs were grouped with DBSCAN, and TCRdist sequence similarity was added when clustering was performed within HLA-allele-positive subsets. Repertoires with fewer than 30,000 or more than 120,000 public chains were left out of co-occurrence clustering, as were four to six repertoires with anomalous nucleotide sharing. As stored in TCRdb, this immuneACCESS dataset retains in-frame rearrangements with V and J assigned. A fraction of the clones does not appear; measured against another copy, unresolved V genes explain less than half of the discrepancy, and the remainder lacks a known reason. That table gives V, J and clone size, and the DNA gave D and trimming. A total of 55,000 to 80,000 clones appear in this sample, over 50% of them only once. The ten most abundant clones make up about a fifth of the sample.

V trim: 5 bases; J trim: 4 bases; unmatched bases: 6. The CDR1 and CDR2 encoded by the germline V gene are MNHNS and SASEGT. From the cysteine through the phenylalanine, the CDR3 covers 15 amino acids. Only the CDR3 DNA is retained, 45 bases long and in frame from the first base. This receptor chain uses TRBV6-1 and TRBJ1-3; TRBD1 aligns with 9 central bases. The source material was PBMCs. The sequence came from a man aged 40-50 years in good health and CMV-seropositive. The DNA sequence follows: TGTGCCAGCAGTAAACAGGGGGCAGGAGGAAACACCATATATTTT. Its product reads: CASSKQGAGGNTIYF.